The clone carrying this T cell receptor (beta chain) was picked up many times. Germline V gives CDR1 SQVTM, CDR2 ANQGSEA. This CDR3 has 15 amino acids. Losses at the gene ends were 6 bases for V and 7 bases for J; bases not matched to a gene: 14. In TCRdb, the RT-PCR reads were re-called with MiXCR into one record per CDR3 protein. The data contain about 680,000 distinct CDR3 sequences, about 14% of them singletons. This clonotype was sampled from a female donor in good health, serving as a healthy control. Sequencing was done on a sample of memory CD4+ T cells from blood. The chain combines TRBV29-1 with TRBJ2-1, with 8 bases identical to TRBD2. The CDR3 protein is CSVQWEREIGNEQFF. DNA of the CDR3: TGCAGCGTCCAATGGGAGCGGGAGATAGGAAATGAGCAGTTCTTC.